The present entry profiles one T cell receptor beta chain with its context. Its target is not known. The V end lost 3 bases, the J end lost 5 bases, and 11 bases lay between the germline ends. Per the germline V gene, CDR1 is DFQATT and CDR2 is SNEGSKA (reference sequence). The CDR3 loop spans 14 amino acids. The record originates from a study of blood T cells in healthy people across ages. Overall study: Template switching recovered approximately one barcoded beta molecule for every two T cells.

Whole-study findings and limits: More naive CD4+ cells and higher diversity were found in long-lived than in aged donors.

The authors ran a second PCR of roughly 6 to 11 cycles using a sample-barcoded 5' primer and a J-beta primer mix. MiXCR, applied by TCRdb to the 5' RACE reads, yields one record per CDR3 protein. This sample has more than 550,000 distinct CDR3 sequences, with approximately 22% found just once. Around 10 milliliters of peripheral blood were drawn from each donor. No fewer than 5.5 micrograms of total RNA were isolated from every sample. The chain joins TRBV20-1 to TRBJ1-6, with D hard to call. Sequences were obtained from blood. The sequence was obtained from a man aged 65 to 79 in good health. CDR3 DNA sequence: TGCAGTGCTAGGATTAGGACGGATAATTCACCCCTCCACTTT. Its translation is CSARIRTDNSPLHF.